This passage covers 8 T cell receptor beta chains from one sample sequenced in a study of response to subunit inactivated influenza vaccine. In TCRdb, the RT-PCR reads were re-called with MiXCR into one record per CDR3 protein. This sample has hundreds of thousands of distinct CDR3 sequences, with around a sixth found just once. The specimen was PBMCs from blood, collected 4 to 6 days after vaccination. The receptors shown here come from a middle-aged man who received an inactivated influenza vaccine.

This chain uses TRBV4-2 with TRBJ2-2; TRBD2 is a possible D gene (5 bases). Germline V CDR1 and CDR2: LGHNA, YNFKEQ. V lost 6 bases to trimming and J lost 4 bases, with 18 bases between them. This CDR3 spans 16 amino acids. Written as DNA, the CDR3 is TGTGCCAGCAGAAAAGCCCCGGACGGAGGCACCGGGGAGCTGTTTTTT. This encodes CASRKAPDGGTGELFF.

The chain employs TRBV30 and TRBJ2-7; weak D call: TRBD2 (6 bases). V was trimmed by 5 bases and J by 0 bases, leaving 14 bases between them. From germline, CDR1 is GTSNPN and CDR2 SVGIG (reference sequence). This CDR3 has 14 amino acids. The CDR3 loop is CAWGGGASSYEQYF. CDR3 nucleotide sequence: TGTGCCTGGGGCGGCGGGGCGAGCTCCTACGAGCAGTACTTC.

This chain uses TRBV12-3 or TRBV12-4 with TRBJ2-1; weak D call: TRBD1 (7 bases). This CDR3 has 15 residues. Trimming removed 3 bases at V and 8 bases at J, with 17 bases between. The CDR3 DNA reads TGTGCCAGCAGTTTGGACTCCAGGGGGGTGGATGAGCAGTTCTTC. It specifies CASSLDSRGVDEQFF.

The J gene is TRBJ2-1, the V gene TRBV20-1; D remains ambiguous. Germline V lookup: CDR1 DFQATT, CDR2 SNEGSKA (reference sequence). This CDR3 region has 15 residues. Trimming took 5 bases from V and 0 from J, leaving 14 bases between them. CDR3 coding DNA: TGCAGTGCTTCACCCGTCCGGAGCTCCTACAATGAGCAGTTCTTC. It encodes CSASPVRSSYNEQFF.

The rearrangement joins TRBV12-5 to TRBJ1-2; D is ambiguous. Germline V gene lookup returns CDR1 LGHNT and CDR2 FRNRAP. The CDR3 runs to 14 residues. The ends were cut back, 5 bases at V and 0 bases at J, with 10 bases in the middle. CDR3 sequence reads: CASGLGNPNYGYTF. CDR3 sequence (DNA): TGTGCTAGTGGTCTGGGAAATCCTAACTATGGCTACACCTTC.

The table lists this clonotype with a few counts. This sequence joins TRBV7-2 and TRBJ2-5, with D perhaps matching TRBD1 (5 bases). CDR1 is SGHTA, CDR2 FQGNSA, per germline. Trimming shortened V by 7 bases and J by 3 bases, and 6 bases separated the two germline ends. This CDR3 is built from 11 residues. CDR3 coding DNA: TGTGCCAGCACCAGGGAAGAGACCCAGTACTTC. Amino acids: CASTREETQYF.

This clonotype came up many times. The chain is built from TRBV20-1 and TRBJ2-7; D is ambiguous. V lost 7 bases, J lost 3 bases, and 19 bases lay in between. The CDR3 loop spans 14 amino acids. Germline V lookup: CDR1 DFQATT, CDR2 SNEGSKA (reference sequence). CDR3 loop: CSVYAGNGGYEQYF. CDR3 nucleotides: TGCAGTGTTTATGCAGGTAATGGCGGCTACGAGCAGTACTTC.

The chain couples TRBV19 to TRBJ2-1; 7 nucleotides align to TRBD1. The CDR3 has 14 amino acids. With V trimmed by 2 bases and J by 4 bases, 2 bases remained unmatched. The germline V gene has CDR1 LNHDA and CDR2 SQIVND (reference sequence). The CDR3 DNA is TGTGCCAGTAGTATACGGGGACAGTACAATGAGCAGTTCTTC. Its translation is CASSIRGQYNEQFF. Based on the CDR3 plus reference TRBV19 and TRBJ2-1, the full variable domain is DGGITQSPKYLFRKEGQNVTLSCEQNLNHDAMYWYRQDPGQGLRLIYYSQIVNDFQKGDIAEGYSVSREKKESFPLTVTSAQKNPTAFYLCASSIRGQYNEQFFGPGTRLTVL.